Given below is one T cell receptor (beta chain) in context. The source of the sample is a study of blood T cell repertoires in COVID-19. Study summary: Samples came from the United States, Italy and Spain, spanning acute and convalescent COVID-19. PBMCs, B-cell-depleted T cells, or T cells were the source of the cDNA or gDNA that made up the material.

In the original analysis: Quantification of nucleated cells was approximated via reference gene primer amplification. Assay used: immunoSEQ multiplex PCR; TCRdb lists only in-frame clones, some missing. The DNA was the basis for D and trimming; V, J and clone size are from that table. The profile shows some 370,000 clones, about 90% of them singletons. Germline V gene sequence: CDR1 WSHSY, CDR2 SAAADI. The junction had 3 bases not matched to a gene; V was cut back by 1 base and J by 6 bases. The CDR3 has 15 amino acids. The genes are TRBV10-2 and TRBJ1-5; 10 bases are shared with TRBD1. The TCR was taken from a man between 18 and 35 years old with active or convalescent COVID-19. Source material: peripheral blood. CDR3 in amino acids: CASSEYRDRGQPQHF. CDR3 in DNA: TGCGCCAGCAGTGAGTACCGGGACAGGGGTCAGCCCCAGCATTTT.